These T cell receptor beta chains were read from a single sample in a study of vaccination effects on CD4 cells after COVID-19. The repertoire was sequenced with immunoSEQ multiplex PCR; TCRdb's copy has only in-frame clones and lacks some. The repertoire holds tens of thousands of clones, with approximately 67% as singletons. Antigens for these TCRs are unknown. Sample: CD4+ T cells from PBMCs cultured without peptide, taken before COVID-19 vaccination. The receptors stem from a human donor who received a COVID-19 vaccine. The CDR3 runs from the conserved cysteine through the conserved F or W. D genes are given only for firm matches. Some rows have no size entry. The others give once, few or many, or a class for an expanded clone.

len,d_gene,j_gene,abundance,v_gene,CDR3nt,CDR3aa
12,NA,TRBJ2-5,NA,TRBV2,TGTGCCAGCAGTGAAGTATTGGAGACCCAGTACTTC,CASSEVLETQYF
16,NA,TRBJ2-2,NA,TRBV10-1,TGCGCCAGCAGTGACGGGAACAGGGATAACACCGGGGAGCTGTTTTTT,CASSDGNRDNTGELFF
15,TRBD2,TRBJ2-1,NA,TRBV6-4,TGTGCCAGCAGTGACTCGGCGGGAGGAAGCCATGAGCAGTTCTTC,CASSDSAGGSHEQFF
13,NA,TRBJ2-7,NA,TRBV19,TGTGCCAGTAGTATGTCGGTTTCCTACGAGCAGTACTTC,CASSMSVSYEQYF
13,TRBD1,TRBJ2-5,NA,TRBV19,TGTGCCAGTAGTTATGGGACAGCAGAGACCCAGTACTTC,CASSYGTAETQYF
19,NA,TRBJ1-2,NA,TRBV5-1,TGCGCCAGCAGCTTGGGGGGCACCGGGAGCGGGCAGCAATCCTATGGCTACACCTTC,CASSLGGTGSGQQSYGYTF
15,NA,TRBJ2-3,NA,TRBV15,TGTGCCACCAGCAGAAACATGGGTGGCACAGATACGCAGTATTTT,CATSRNMGGTDTQYF
15,TRBD1,TRBJ2-5,NA,TRBV15,TGTGCCACCAGCGACGGCAGGGGGCGGTGGGAGACCCAGTACTTC,CATSDGRGRWETQYF
13,NA,TRBJ1-5,NA,TRBV7-2,TGTGCCAGCAGCTTGGTGATAAATCAGCCCCAGCATTTT,CASSLVINQPQHF
17,TRBD1,TRBJ1-1,NA,TRBV7-6,TGTGCCAGCAGCCTAAGGCCTAGGACAGGGATCGACACTGAAGCTTTCTTT,CASSLRPRTGIDTEAFF
18,TRBD2,TRBJ2-1,NA,TRBV10-1,TGCGCCAGCAGTCCCGGACTAGCGGGAGGCCGGGGGTACAATGAGCAGTTCTTC,CASSPGLAGGRGYNEQFF
15,NA,TRBJ1-6,few,TRBV2,TGTGCCAGCAGTGACTGGGCCGGAGATAATTCACCCCTCCACTTT,CASSDWAGDNSPLHF
16,TRBD1,TRBJ1-4,NA,TRBV5-4,TGTGCCAGCAGCTGGGGACAGGCGGCAACTAATGAAAAACTGTTTTTT,CASSWGQAATNEKLFF
15,NA,TRBJ2-1,once,TRBV12-5,TGTGCTAGTGGTTTGGACAGGAGCTCCTACAATGAGCAGTTCTTC,CASGLDRSSYNEQFF
13,NA,TRBJ1-5,once,TRBV3-1/TRBV3-2,TGTGCCAGCAGCCAAGGGAGCATTCAGCCCCAGCATTTT,CASSQGSIQPQHF
11,NA,TRBJ2-7,NA,TRBV5-1,TGCGCCAGCAGCTCACAGTACGAGCAGTACTTC,CASSSQYEQYF
15,TRBD1,TRBJ2-7,NA,TRBV5-1,TGCGCCAGCAGCTTGGACGGGACAGGGGGCGAAGGGCAGTACTTC,CASSLDGTGGEGQYF
15,NA,TRBJ1-3,NA,TRBV3-1/TRBV3-2,TGTGCCAGCAGCCAAGCTACTGGGGAAGATGACACCATATATTTT,CASSQATGEDDTIYF
14,NA,TRBJ1-2,NA,TRBV16,TGTGCCAGCAGCCTCAATTCGGGCACAGAAGGCTACACCTTC,CASSLNSGTEGYTF
14,NA,TRBJ2-6,few,TRBV10-1,TGCGCCAGCAGTGTTCTCTCTGGGGCCAACGTCCTGACTTTC,CASSVLSGANVLTF
17,TRBD1,TRBJ2-1,NA,TRBV23-1,TGCGCCAGCAGTCAAAGTCCAAGACAGGGTCCGGTCAATGAGCAGTTCTTC,CASSQSPRQGPVNEQFF
11,NA,TRBJ2-7,few,TRBV20-1,TGCAGTGCTAGACAAATCTACGAGCAGTACTTC,CSARQIYEQYF
15,TRBD1,TRBJ1-5,NA,TRBV6-5,TGTGCCAGCAGCCCCGGGACAGTGGCATATCAGCCCCAGCATTTT,CASSPGTVAYQPQHF
14,NA,TRBJ2-1,NA,TRBV18,TGTGCCAGTAAAACCCCGGGACTTTATAATGAGCAGTTCTTC,CASKTPGLYNEQFF
14,NA,TRBJ1-3,NA,TRBV25-1,TGTGCCAGCAGTGAATTCAACTCTGGAAACACCATATATTTT,CASSEFNSGNTIYF
15,TRBD1,TRBJ1-2,NA,TRBV7-9,TGTGCCAGCAGCTTCGGACAGGGAACCCACTATGGCTACACCTTC,CASSFGQGTHYGYTF
13,TRBD1,TRBJ2-1,NA,TRBV7-6,TGTGCCAGCAGCTCGACGGGACAGACTCGAAAGTTCTTC,CASSSTGQTRKFF
15,NA,TRBJ2-1,once,TRBV5-8,TGTGCCAGCAGCTTTGAATGGCTCAATAACAATGAGCAGTTCTTC,CASSFEWLNNNEQFF
19,TRBD2,TRBJ2-3,NA,TRBV27,TGTGCCAGCAGTTTATTTGGCCGTAGGACTAGCGGCTTCACAGATACGCAGTATTTT,CASSLFGRRTSGFTDTQYF
15,TRBD1,TRBJ1-5,few,TRBV30,TGTGCCTGGAGTGTAGGGACAGGGGCGAGTCAGCCCCAGCATTTT,CAWSVGTGASQPQHF
13,NA,TRBJ2-5,NA,TRBV7-9,TGTGCCAGCAGCTTAGGACAGAAAGAGACCCAGTACTTC,CASSLGQKETQYF
15,NA,TRBJ2-7,NA,TRBV3-1/TRBV3-2,TGTGCCAGCAGCCGTTACGACGAAGGGACCTACGAGCAGTACTTC,CASSRYDEGTYEQYF
13,NA,TRBJ1-4,NA,TRBV30,TGTGCCTGGAGTGGGCAGCCGAATGAAAAACTGTTTTTT,CAWSGQPNEKLFF
11,NA,TRBJ1-2,few,TRBV2,TGTGCCAGCAGTTACGACTATGGCTACACCTTC,CASSYDYGYTF
14,NA,TRBJ1-1,NA,TRBV7-2,TGTGCCACCAAACCTTGGGAGGGGCTCACTGAAGCTTTCTTT,CATKPWEGLTEAFF
15,TRBD2,TRBJ2-5,NA,TRBV19,TGTGCCAGTAGTAGAACTAGCGGGAGTCTGGAGACCCAGTACTTC,CASSRTSGSLETQYF
15,NA,TRBJ2-1,NA,TRBV15,TGTGCCACCAGCAGAGCGGCGGGCTCCTACAATGAGCAGTTCTTC,CATSRAAGSYNEQFF
15,NA,TRBJ1-2,few,TRBV4-1,TGCGCCAGCAGCCAATCGGCCATGACTAACTATGGCTACACCTTC,CASSQSAMTNYGYTF
16,TRBD2,TRBJ2-3,NA,TRBV5-1,TGCGCCAGCAGCTTGGCTTCAGCGGGACGCACAGATACGCAGTATTTT,CASSLASAGRTDTQYF
11,NA,TRBJ1-1,few,TRBV20-1,TGCAGTGCTAGAGGGAACACTGAAGCTTTCTTT,CSARGNTEAFF
15,TRBD2,TRBJ2-5,few,TRBV11-3,TGTGCCAGCAGCCTCTCTAGCGGAGGACAAGAGACCCAGTACTTC,CASSLSSGGQETQYF
13,NA,TRBJ1-3,few,TRBV2,TGTGCCAGCAGTGAAGGGGGGCAGGTCGCCATATATTTT,CASSEGGQVAIYF
12,NA,TRBJ2-3,NA,TRBV9,TGTGCCAGCAGAGGACCCACCGGGACGCAGTATTTT,CASRGPTGTQYF
14,TRBD1,TRBJ1-2,once,TRBV18,TGTGCCAGCTCACCAGACAGGGGAACATATGGCTACACCTTC,CASSPDRGTYGYTF
15,TRBD2,TRBJ2-3,few,TRBV3-1/TRBV3-2,TGTGCCAGCAGCCCTACTAGCGGGAGCACAGATACGCAGTATTTT,CASSPTSGSTDTQYF
13,TRBD2,TRBJ2-5,once,TRBV10-1,TGCGCCAGCAGTGCGGGAGGAGCTGAGACCCAGTACTTC,CASSAGGAETQYF
15,NA,TRBJ2-5,NA,TRBV5-1,TGCGCCAGCAGCCCGGGGGCGGGGAGGCAAGAGACCCAGTACTTC,CASSPGAGRQETQYF
15,NA,TRBJ2-5,NA,TRBV18,TGTGCCAGCTCACCACGGGACACCTACCAAGAGACCCAGTACTTC,CASSPRDTYQETQYF
15,TRBD2,TRBJ2-2,NA,TRBV3-1/TRBV3-2,TGTGCCAGCAGCCTAGCGGGAGCGGTCACCGGGGAGCTGTTTTTT,CASSLAGAVTGELFF
15,NA,TRBJ1-4,NA,TRBV2,TGTGCCAGCAGTGCTCCAGGGCTCATAAATGAAAAACTGTTTTTT,CASSAPGLINEKLFF
13,NA,TRBJ2-7,NA,TRBV28,TGTGCCAGCAGTTTATTCACTAGCAAAGGCATGTACTTC,CASSLFTSKGMYF
15,TRBD2,TRBJ2-3,once,TRBV6-4,TGTGCCAGCAGCTTGACTAGCGATGGGTCAGATACGCAGTATTTT,CASSLTSDGSDTQYF
16,NA,TRBJ1-2,NA,TRBV15,TGTGCCACCAGCGGTAGGACACAGAGCCAATTCTATGGCTACACCTTC,CATSGRTQSQFYGYTF
14,TRBD1,TRBJ1-1,NA,TRBV27,TGTGCCAGCAGTCCCCCCGGGACAGTCACTGAAGCTTTCTTT,CASSPPGTVTEAFF
16,NA,TRBJ2-3,once,TRBV6-2/TRBV6-3,TGTGCCAGCAGTTACAGGGCGGCCACTAGCACAGATACGCAGTATTTT,CASSYRAATSTDTQYF
14,NA,TRBJ2-1,NA,TRBV5-1,TGCGCCAGCAGCTTGTGGGAACGGCACAATGAGCAGTTCTTC,CASSLWERHNEQFF
11,NA,TRBJ2-3,once,TRBV5-1,TGCGCCAGCAGCGGGGACGGTGGCCAGTATTTT,CASSGDGGQYF
16,TRBD2,TRBJ2-7,few,TRBV3-1/TRBV3-2,TGTGCCAGCAGCCAAGGACTAGCGGGGGGACGGTACGAGCAGTACTTC,CASSQGLAGGRYEQYF
17,NA,TRBJ2-5,NA,TRBV11-2,TGTGCCAGCAGCTTAGGTACCCTCCCCGCGGGCCGGGAGACCCAGTACTTC,CASSLGTLPAGRETQYF